A single sample gave rise to the 27 T cell receptor beta chains below, sequenced in a study of T cell clonality in common variable immunodeficiency. This table comes from immunoSEQ multiplex PCR, and its TCRdb copy is limited to in-frame clones, with some not included. The repertoire has around 57,000 clones, none seen only once; the ten largest take roughly 3.4%. Input material: peripheral blood mononuclear cells. The receptors originated from a person aged 18-70 years in good health.

To note about this clone: The read halts 3 residues ahead of the CDR3 end, with the missing end drawn from the germline J gene. The rearrangement uses TRBV7-2 and TRBJ1-2, with 8 bases fitting TRBD1. Germline loops: CDR1 SGHTA, CDR2 FQGNSA. There are 14 residues in the CDR3. After removal of 7 bases from V and 0 bases from J, the junction contained 4 bases not matched to a gene. Incomplete CDR3 DNA: TGTGCCAGCACGGGACAGGAGGCTAACTATGGC. This sequence encodes CASTGQEANYG. The whole CDR3 protein is CASTGQEANYGYTF.

To note about this clone: The CDR3 is cut off 3 residues early in the read; its end comes from the germline J gene. Other DNA sequences within the sample encode an identical CDR3. The chain employs TRBV5-1 and TRBJ1-2, with 9 nucleotides matching TRBD1. After removal of 5 bases from V and 3 bases from J, the junction contained 5 bases not matched to a gene. The V gene's germline CDR1 is SGHRS and CDR2 YFSETQ. The CDR3 length is 14 residues. The covered CDR3 bases are TGCGCCAGCAGTCCCGACAGGGGGGACTATGGC. Protein product: CASSPDRGDYG. Given in full, the CDR3 is CASSPDRGDYGYTF.

Partial CDR3 DNA: TGTGCCAGCAGCTTGGGGGGAGAGCCC. It specifies CASSLGGEP. The full CDR3 reads CASSLGGEPQHF. This rearrangement joins TRBV7-9 to TRBJ1-5; D possibly corresponds to TRBD1 (5 bases). The read comes to an end 3 residues before the CDR3 does, leaving the germline J gene to fill in the end. V lost 3 bases, J lost 8 bases, and 8 bases lay in between. The germline gives CDR1 SEHNR, CDR2 FQNEAQ (reference sequence). The CDR3 loop spans 12 amino acids. The full variable domain, completed using reference TRBV7-9 and TRBJ1-5, is DTGVSQNPRHKITKRGQNVTFRCDPISEHNRLYWYRQTLGQGPEFLTYFQNEAQLEKSRLLSDRFSAERPKGSFSTLEIQRTEQGDSAMYLCASSLGGEPQHFGDGTRLSIL.

This clone was recorded at least ten times. Sequencing ends 3 residues short of the CDR3 end; the germline J gene provides the rest. The chain couples TRBV4-1 to TRBJ1-6; D call uncertain. Germline V gene data show CDR1 as MGHRA and CDR2 as YSYEKL. The CDR3 totals 17 residues. V shed 0 bases and J shed 8 bases, with 17 bases lying between them. The DNA read from the CDR3 is TGCGCCAGCAGCCAAGATGGAGGAGGGTTCTCCGATTCACCC. Its translation: CASSQDGGGFSDSP. The CDR3, in full, reads CASSQDGGGFSDSPLHF.

This clone was counted at least ten times. Sequencing ends 3 residues short of the CDR3 end; the germline J gene provides the rest. The chain couples TRBV5-1 to TRBJ2-5; D may be TRBD2 (5 bases). In germline, CDR1 is SGHRS, CDR2 YFSETQ. The CDR3 totals 14 residues. The V end was cut by 1 base, the J end by 1 base, with 8 bases between. CDR3 DNA (partial): TGCGCCAGCAGCTTGAGGACTTCCCAAGAGACC. This gives the protein CASSLRTSQET. The CDR3 as a whole reads CASSLRTSQETQYF.

This clone was counted ten times or more. The DNA ends 3 residues before the CDR3 does, and the rest of the CDR3 is filled in from the germline J gene. This chain joins TRBV20-1 and TRBJ2-3, with D perhaps matching TRBD1 (6 bases). The CDR3 has 13 residues. Germline V gene lookup returns CDR1 DFQATT and CDR2 SNEGSKA (reference sequence). The CDR3 region is CSATTGFSGTQYF. CDR3 DNA, as far as it was read: TGCAGTGCTACTACAGGGTTTTCCGGGACG.

There are many counts of this clone. The CDR3 end is not reached by the read, which stops 3 residues before it; the germline J gene fills it in. The rearrangement links TRBV12-3 or TRBV12-4 to TRBJ2-3; 9 bases are a match to TRBD1. The CDR3 contains 13 residues. V was pared by 8 bases and J by 4 bases, with 4 bases of the junction left unmatched. This chain's CDR3 is CASGRQGADTQYF. Incomplete CDR3 DNA: TGTGCCAGCGGCCGACAGGGGGCAGATACG.

This clone was seen at least ten times. The read is 3 residues too short to cover the CDR3 end, so that end is filled in from the germline J gene. The V gene is TRBV7-2, the J gene TRBJ2-7; TRBD1 matches at 7 bases. Germline V gene lookup returns CDR1 SGHTA and CDR2 FQGNSA. This CDR3 is built from 14 residues. V lost 5 bases and J lost 3; bases outside the gene matches: 7. The CDR3 loop is CASSTYRGRYEQYF. The CDR3 bases that were read are TGTGCCAGCAGCACGTACAGGGGCCGCTACGAG.

There are many counts of this clone. With the read ending 3 residues before the CDR3 end, the germline J gene is used to fill in that end. The gene calls are TRBV29-1 and TRBJ2-2; D ambiguous. The CDR3 extends over 12 amino acids. In germline, CDR1 is SQVTM, CDR2 ANQGSEA. Trimming removed 6 bases at V and 5 bases at J, with 10 bases between. The covered CDR3 bases are TGCAGCGTCGAAATTTTAACCGGGGAG. This translates into CSVEILTGE. The CDR3, in full, reads CSVEILTGELFF.

This clone was picked up a small number of times. From the germline J gene comes the end of the CDR3, since the read stops 3 residues before it. The V gene is TRBV11-3, the J gene TRBJ1-1; D unclear. Germline CDR1 and CDR2: SGHNT and YENEEA. This CDR3 is 14 amino acids long. V was trimmed by 1 base and J by 1 base, leaving 7 bases between them. The DNA read from the CDR3 is TGTGCCAGCAGCTTAGGCAGATCGAACACTGAA. Its protein is CASSLGRSNTE. The entire CDR3 is CASSLGRSNTEAFF.

Remarks on this clone: Read coverage stops 3 residues before the CDR3 terminus; the germline J gene supplies the remainder. The chain recombines TRBV18 with TRBJ1-2, with unresolved D. Germline CDR1 KGHSH, CDR2 LQKENI. The CDR3 length is 12 residues. CDR3 DNA (partial): TGTGCCAGCTCATCCAAGGCAGATACC. It translates to CASSSKADT. The whole CDR3 sequence is CASSSKADTYTF.

This clone has only a few counts. The junction departs from the called germline gene at one end, perhaps through a read error. The read is 3 residues too short to cover the CDR3 end, so that end is filled in from the germline J gene. V and J are TRBV7-7 and TRBJ2-5, with D perhaps TRBD1 (6 bases). This CDR3 has 14 amino acids. Germline loops: CDR1 SSHAT, CDR2 FNYEAQ (reference sequence). This CDR3 reads CASSLSGDQETQYF. Partial CDR3 DNA: TGTGCTAGCAGCTTATCAGGGGACCAAGAGACC. Variable domain in full (rest from reference TRBV7-7 and TRBJ2-5): GAGVSQSPRYKVTKRGQDVTLRCDPISSHATLYWYQQALGQGPEFLTYFNYEAQPDKSGLPSDRFSAERPEGSISTLTIQRTEQRDSAMYRCASSLSGDQETQYFGPGTRLLVL.

This clone was detected a few times. The CDR3 goes on 3 residues after the read ends, and that part is filled in from the germline J gene. V and J are TRBV18 and TRBJ1-1; unclear D gene. The CDR3 spans 13 residues. Germline V lookup: CDR1 KGHSH, CDR2 LQKENI. Trimming took off 9 bases at V and 0 bases at J, with 11 bases between the two ends. CDR3 bases read: TGTGCCAGTACCAGTAGCATGAACACTGAA. Its translation is CASTSSMNTE. The whole CDR3 protein is CASTSSMNTEAFF.

On this clone: The read halts 3 residues ahead of the CDR3 end, with the missing end drawn from the germline J gene. The V call is TRBV11-1, the J call TRBJ2-7; a possible D gene is TRBD2 (5 bases). CDR1 is SGHAT and CDR2 is FQDESV in the germline V gene (reference sequence). Trimming cost V 3 bases and J 5 bases, with 14 bases left between them. This CDR3 contains 14 residues. CDR3: CASSFLRAGHEQYF. The covered CDR3 bases are TGTGCCAGCAGCTTTTTGAGGGCCGGCCACGAG.

This clone was seen more than once but under ten times. The read terminates 3 residues ahead of where the CDR3 ends, so the germline J gene completes it. The genes are TRBV30 and TRBJ1-1; possibly TRBD1 for D (5 bases). This CDR3 has 13 residues. CDR1 and CDR2 (germline): GTSNPN, SVGIG (reference sequence). The V and J ends lost 8 bases and 0 bases respectively, with 13 bases between them. The sequenced part of the CDR3 DNA is TGTGCCCGGAAGGGGTCGGTGAACACTGAA. Amino acids: CARKGSVNTE. Given in full, the CDR3 is CARKGSVNTEAFF.

In this sample, this clone turned up many times. From the germline J gene comes the end of the CDR3, since the read stops 3 residues before it. This sequence joins TRBV5-1 and TRBJ2-2; TRBD2 aligns across 7 bases. The CDR3 consists of 15 residues. After removal of 4 bases from V and 4 bases from J, the junction contained 7 bases not matched to a gene. Germline CDR1 and CDR2: SGHRS and YFSETQ. CDR3 sequence: CASSPSGMVTGELFF. CDR3 DNA, as far as it was read: TGCGCCAGCAGCCCAAGCGGGATGGTCACCGGGGAG.

This clone was observed at least ten times. From the germline J gene comes the end of the CDR3, since the read stops 3 residues before it. The chain is built from TRBV10-3 and TRBJ2-1, with 14 bases that match TRBD2. The germline gives CDR1 ENHRY, CDR2 SYGVKD. The V segment lost 3 bases and the J segment 8 bases; nucleotides outside the gene matches: 3. The CDR3 consists of 15 residues. The CDR3 sequence is CAISDGTSGSYEQFF. The DNA read from the CDR3 is TGTGCCATCAGTGACGGGACTAGCGGGAGTTATGAG.

This clone was counted ten times or more. The CDR3 end is not reached by the read, which stops 3 residues before it; the germline J gene fills it in. The rearrangement joins TRBV20-1 to TRBJ2-7, with TRBD1 matching 10 bases. Germline-derived CDR1 and CDR2 are DFQATT and SNEGSKA (reference sequence). CDR3 length: 14 amino acids. The J segment lost 3 bases and the V segment lost 6 bases, leaving 8 bases of the junction unmatched. The CDR3 bases that were read are TGCAGTGCCACCGGGACAGGGGTTCACTACGAG. This codes for CSATGTGVHYE. The full CDR3 sequence reads CSATGTGVHYEQYF.

This clone was detected ten times or more. The CDR3 goes on 3 residues after the read ends, and that part is filled in from the germline J gene. The chain joins TRBV30 to TRBJ2-7; 7 nucleotides match TRBD1. Germline assignment: CDR1 GTSNPN and CDR2 SVGIG (reference sequence). V lost 3 bases to trimming and J lost 2 bases; unmatched junction nucleotides: 1. The length of the CDR3 is 12 residues. The CDR3: CAWSGTAYEQYF. The CDR3 bases that were read are TGTGCCTGGAGCGGGACAGCCTACGAG.

This clone was counted many times. The observed sequence ends 3 residues before the CDR3 terminus, with the missing tail filled in from the germline J gene. This chain joins TRBV19 and TRBJ2-1; 7 bases are a match to TRBD2. CDR3 size: 12 residues. CDR1 LNHDA and CDR2 SQIVND come from the germline V gene (reference sequence). J was trimmed by 9 bases and V by 3 bases; bases with no gene match: 2. The CDR3 here is CASSIAGVEQFF. Incomplete CDR3 DNA: TGTGCCAGTAGTATTGCGGGAGTTGAG.

This clone was counted ten times or more. With the read ending 3 residues before the CDR3 end, the germline J gene is used to fill in that end. This chain connects TRBV20-1 to TRBJ2-5; no reliable D call. CDR3 size: 12 residues. V was trimmed by 3 bases and J by 3 bases, leaving 8 bases between them. CDR1 is DFQATT, CDR2 SNEGSKA, per germline (reference sequence). The CDR3 reads CSASAHEETQYF. The sequenced part of the CDR3 DNA is TGCAGTGCTAGTGCACATGAAGAGACC.

This clone has at least ten counts. The CDR3 extends 3 residues past the end of the read, so its final part is completed from the germline J gene. The rearrangement uses TRBV6-4 and TRBJ2-7; D is unresolved. The germline V gene has CDR1 MRHNA and CDR2 SNTAGT. The germline V and J ends were trimmed by 4 bases and 2 bases, with 6 bases remaining between them. The CDR3 sequence is 12 residues long. The CDR3 sequence: CASSVLPYEQYF. The part of the CDR3 DNA that was read is TGTGCCAGCAGTGTCCTTCCCTACGAG.

Concerning this clone itself: The read gets to within 3 residues of the CDR3 end, and the germline J gene fills in the rest. The chain combines TRBV11-1 with TRBJ2-2; D possibly corresponds to TRBD1 (6 bases). The CDR3 extends over 14 amino acids. V was shortened by 5 bases and J by 7 bases, with 14 bases between the two germline ends. Germline V gene sequence: CDR1 SGHAT, CDR2 FQDESV (reference sequence). The CDR3: CASSLGHAIGELFF. CDR3 DNA (partial): TGTGCCAGCAGCCTGGGACATGCGATCGGGGAG.

There are many counts of this clone. The read finishes 3 residues shy of the CDR3 end, and the germline J gene is used to complete it. The genes are TRBV20-1 and TRBJ2-1; maybe TRBD2 (6 bases). The CDR3 is 13 amino acids. Deletions cut 6 bases from V and 4 bases from J, with 13 bases between. From germline, CDR1 is DFQATT and CDR2 SNEGSKA (reference sequence). The CDR3 sequence: CSASSGPYNEQFF. The DNA read from the CDR3 is TGCAGTGCGTCGAGCGGGCCTTACAATGAG.

This clone has a count of ten or more. The CDR3 sequence: CASSLRDRGTYEQYF. The sequenced CDR3 bases are TGCGCCAGCAGCTTGAGGGACAGGGGAACCTACGAG. The chain is built from TRBV5-1 and TRBJ2-7; 10 bases fit TRBD1. Read coverage stops 3 residues before the CDR3 terminus; the germline J gene supplies the remainder. This CDR3 spans 15 amino acids. Losses at the gene ends were 1 base for V and 2 bases for J; bases not matched to a gene: 3. Per the germline V gene, CDR1 is SGHRS and CDR2 is YFSETQ.

This clone has a count of ten or more. CDR3 amino acids: CSARADRRETQYF. Incomplete CDR3 DNA: TGCAGTGCTAGAGCGGACAGGCGAGAGACC. V is TRBV20-1 and J is TRBJ2-5; TRBD1 aligns across 7 bases. Read sequence stops 3 residues before the CDR3 end, and the germline J gene provides the missing end. Germline V CDR1 and CDR2: DFQATT, SNEGSKA (reference sequence). CDR3 size: 13 residues. The trim removed 1 base at V and 4 bases at J, leaving 3 bases unmatched.

Many counts were recorded for this clone. Read sequence stops 3 residues before the CDR3 end, and the germline J gene provides the missing end. This sequence joins TRBV5-1 and TRBJ2-2; D is unresolved. This CDR3 spans 15 amino acids. V shed 2 bases and J shed 6 bases, with 14 bases lying between them. Germline V gives CDR1 SGHRS, CDR2 YFSETQ. The DNA read from the CDR3 is TGCGCCAGCAGCTTCGAGCGACGCCTAGCCGGGGAG. Its protein is CASSFERRLAGE. The complete CDR3 protein is CASSFERRLAGELFF.